The 6 T cell receptor beta chains given below trace back to one sample, sequenced in a study of blood T cell repertoires in COVID-19. Some clones are missing from TCRdb's copy, which holds only in-frame ones; the method was immunoSEQ multiplex PCR. The repertoire holds 68,000 or so clones, approximately 80% seen once, with roughly a tenth in the top ten. Sequences were obtained from peripheral blood. The receptors shown here come from a woman aged 45-60 years with acute or convalescent COVID-19.

The chain carries TRBV2 and TRBJ2-1; 8 bases are a match to TRBD2. V dropped 6 bases and J dropped 8; count of bases not matched to a gene: 12. The CDR3 is made up of 15 amino acids. Germline V CDR1 and CDR2: SNHLY, FYNNEI. The CDR3 sequence is CASSGNPGLGDEQFF. CDR3 nucleotides: TGTGCCAGCAGCGGAAACCCGGGACTAGGGGATGAGCAGTTCTTC. The full variable domain, rest sourced from reference TRBV2 and TRBJ2-1, is EPEVTQTPSHQVTQMGQEVILRCVPISNHLYFYWYRQILGQKVEFLVSFYNNEISEKSEIFDDQFSVERPDGSNFTLKIRSTKLEDSAMYFCASSGNPGLGDEQFFGPGTRLTVL.

In its sample, this clone was seen a few times. The chain links TRBV7-9 to TRBJ2-4; a possible D gene is TRBD2 (6 bases). Germline assignment: CDR1 SEHNR and CDR2 FQNEAQ (reference sequence). The V gene lost 4 bases and the J gene lost 10 bases, with 14 bases spanning the gap. This CDR3 is 13 amino acids long. In DNA, the CDR3 is TGTGCCAGCAGCTCCGGGGGTCACCAGATTCAGTACTTC. It codes for CASSSGGHQIQYF.

The CDR3 protein is CASSPGTGTDTQYF. In DNA, the CDR3 is TGTGCCAGCAGTCCCGGGACAGGGACAGATACGCAGTATTTT. The chain joins TRBV28 to TRBJ2-3; 9 bases are shared with TRBD1. This CDR3 comprises 14 residues. The trim removed 5 bases at V and 3 bases at J, leaving 3 bases unmatched. Per the germline V gene, CDR1 is MDHEN and CDR2 is SYDVKM.

This clone was seen a handful of times. The CDR3 coding sequence is TGTGCCTTGGGAGTATCCTACGAGCAGTACTTC. Protein: CALGVSYEQYF. The J gene is TRBJ2-7, the V gene TRBV2; D may be TRBD2 (5 bases). The CDR3 loop spans 11 amino acids. Trimming removed 11 bases at V and 1 base at J, with 9 bases between. The germline V gene encodes CDR1 SNHLY and CDR2 FYNNEI.

The CDR3 spells CASSLAGGQETQYF. The CDR3 bases are TGTGCCAGCAGCTTGGCGGGGGGACAAGAGACCCAGTACTTC. This sequence joins TRBV11-2 and TRBJ2-5, with 8 positions matching TRBD2. The CDR3 runs to 14 residues. The V gene end was trimmed by 3 bases and the J gene end by 2 bases; junction bases not matched to a gene: 2. From germline, CDR1 is SGHAT and CDR2 FQNNGV. The full variable domain, its missing parts supplied by reference TRBV11-2 and TRBJ2-5, is EAGVAQSPRYKIIEKRQSVAFWCNPISGHATLYWYQQILGQGPKLLIQFQNNGVVDDSQLPKDRFSAERLKGVDSTLKIQPAKLEDSAVYLCASSLAGGQETQYFGPGTRLLVL.

This chain links TRBV27 with TRBJ2-3; 7 nucleotides align to TRBD1. J gave up 1 base and V 3 bases, and 10 bases lay outside the gene matches. The CDR3 has 17 residues. Germline CDR1 MNHEY, CDR2 SMNVEV (reference sequence). The CDR3 DNA sequence: TGTGCCAGCAGTTTTACCACGAACAGGGGACGCACAGATACGCAGTATTTT. Amino acid sequence: CASSFTTNRGRTDTQYF.